This T cell receptor beta chain derives from a study of Ad26.COV2.S vaccination and SARS-CoV-2 variants. Study-wide results and caveats: Recipients of either vaccine or placebo displayed similar breadth of non-spike TCRs.

The protocol was immunoSEQ multiplex PCR, while the TCRdb copy is restricted to in-frame clones and leaves out a portion. The table lists over 130,000 clones, around 86% of them singletons, with 5% in the top ten. In the case of this clone: As yet, its antigen is unknown.

The CDR3 consists of 16 residues. The V end lost 5 bases, the J end lost 3 bases, and 17 bases lay between the germline ends. The germline V gene has CDR1 MNHEY and CDR2 SVGEGT. V and J are TRBV6-2 or TRBV6-3 and TRBJ1-5; D perhaps matches TRBD1 (5 bases). The sequence derives from a human donor who had recovered from COVID-19. The specimen was peripheral blood, collected after recovery from COVID-19. The CDR3 is CASSAKQDKSNQPQHF. Written as DNA, the CDR3 is TGTGCCAGCAGTGCTAAACAGGATAAATCCAATCAGCCCCAGCATTTT.